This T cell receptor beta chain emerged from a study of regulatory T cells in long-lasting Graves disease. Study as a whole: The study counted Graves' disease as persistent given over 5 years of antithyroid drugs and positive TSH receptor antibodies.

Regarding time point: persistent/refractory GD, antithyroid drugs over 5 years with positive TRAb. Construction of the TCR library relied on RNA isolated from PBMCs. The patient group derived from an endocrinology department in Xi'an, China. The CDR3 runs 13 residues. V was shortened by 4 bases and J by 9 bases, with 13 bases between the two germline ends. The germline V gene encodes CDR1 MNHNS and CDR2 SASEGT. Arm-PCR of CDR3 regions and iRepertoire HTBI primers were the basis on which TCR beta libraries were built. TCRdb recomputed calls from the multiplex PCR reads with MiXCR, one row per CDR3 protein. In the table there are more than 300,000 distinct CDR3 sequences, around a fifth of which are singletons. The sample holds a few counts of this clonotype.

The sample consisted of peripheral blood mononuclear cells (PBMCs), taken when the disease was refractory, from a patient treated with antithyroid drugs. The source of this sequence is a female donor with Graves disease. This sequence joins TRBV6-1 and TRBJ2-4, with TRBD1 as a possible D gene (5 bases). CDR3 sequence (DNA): TGTGCCAGCAGTGCGCAGGGAAAAGGCATTCAGTACTTC. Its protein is CASSAQGKGIQYF.